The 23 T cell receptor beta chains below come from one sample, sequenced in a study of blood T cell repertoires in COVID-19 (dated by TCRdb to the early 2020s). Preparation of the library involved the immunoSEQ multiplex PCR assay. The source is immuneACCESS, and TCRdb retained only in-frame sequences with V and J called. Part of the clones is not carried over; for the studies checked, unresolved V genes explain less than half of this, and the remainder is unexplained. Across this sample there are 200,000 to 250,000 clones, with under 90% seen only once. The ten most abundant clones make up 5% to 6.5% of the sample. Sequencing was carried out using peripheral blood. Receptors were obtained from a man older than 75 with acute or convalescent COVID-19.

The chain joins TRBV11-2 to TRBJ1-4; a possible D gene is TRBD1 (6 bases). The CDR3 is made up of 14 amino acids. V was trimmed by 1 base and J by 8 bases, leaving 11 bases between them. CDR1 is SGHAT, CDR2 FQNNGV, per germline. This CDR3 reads CASSLGTVREKLFF. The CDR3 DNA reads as TGTGCCAGCAGCTTAGGGACAGTACGCGAAAAACTGTTTTTT.

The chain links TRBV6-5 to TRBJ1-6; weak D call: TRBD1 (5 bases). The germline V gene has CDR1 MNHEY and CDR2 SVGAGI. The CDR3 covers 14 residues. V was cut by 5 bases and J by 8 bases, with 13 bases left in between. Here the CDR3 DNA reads TGTGCCAGCAGTCAGATGGACACCTATTCACCCCTCCACTTT. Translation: CASSQMDTYSPLHF.

The CDR3 DNA reads TGTGCCACCAGTTACGGGACAGCCGGGGCCAACGTCCTGACTTTC. Its protein is CATSYGTAGANVLTF. The genes are TRBV24-1 and TRBJ2-6; 7 nucleotides line up with TRBD1. The V gene's germline CDR1 is KGHDR and CDR2 SFDVKD. The V gene end was trimmed by 6 bases and the J gene end by 4 bases; junction bases not matched to a gene: 5. This CDR3 comprises 15 residues.

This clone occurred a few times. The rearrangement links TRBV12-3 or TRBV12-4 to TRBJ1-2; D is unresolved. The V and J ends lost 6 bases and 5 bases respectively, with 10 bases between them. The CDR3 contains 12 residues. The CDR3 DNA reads TGTGCCAGCAGCCTCACGGGGTATGGCTACACCTTC. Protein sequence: CASSLTGYGYTF.

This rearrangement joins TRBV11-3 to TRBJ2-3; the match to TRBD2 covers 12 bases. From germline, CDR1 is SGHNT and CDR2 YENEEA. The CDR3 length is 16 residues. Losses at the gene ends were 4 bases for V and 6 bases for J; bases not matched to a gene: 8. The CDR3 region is CASSSGLAGMSDTQYF. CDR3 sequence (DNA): TGTGCCAGCAGCTCCGGACTAGCGGGAATGTCGGATACGCAGTATTTT.

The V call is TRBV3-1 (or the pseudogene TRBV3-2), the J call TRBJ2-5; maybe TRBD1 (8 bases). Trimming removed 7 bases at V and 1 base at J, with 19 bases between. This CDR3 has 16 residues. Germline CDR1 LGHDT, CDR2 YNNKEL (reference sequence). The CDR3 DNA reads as TGTGCCAGCATTTCAGGGGGCGGGAGAGGCCAAGAGACCCAGTACTTC. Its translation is CASISGGGRGQETQYF.

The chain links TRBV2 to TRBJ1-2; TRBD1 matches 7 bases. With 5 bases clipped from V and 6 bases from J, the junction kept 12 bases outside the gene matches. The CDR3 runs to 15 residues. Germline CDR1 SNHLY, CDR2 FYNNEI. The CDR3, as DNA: TGTGCCAGCAGTCCGATAGACCCCGGGACAGATGGCTACACCTTC. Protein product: CASSPIDPGTDGYTF.

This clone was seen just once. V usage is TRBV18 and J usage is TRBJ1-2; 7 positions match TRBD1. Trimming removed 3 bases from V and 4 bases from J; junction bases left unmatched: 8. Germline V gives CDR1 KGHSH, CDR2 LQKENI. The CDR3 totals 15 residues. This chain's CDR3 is CASSPETGTTYGYTF. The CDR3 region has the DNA TGTGCCAGCTCACCCGAGACAGGGACCACCTATGGCTACACCTTC.

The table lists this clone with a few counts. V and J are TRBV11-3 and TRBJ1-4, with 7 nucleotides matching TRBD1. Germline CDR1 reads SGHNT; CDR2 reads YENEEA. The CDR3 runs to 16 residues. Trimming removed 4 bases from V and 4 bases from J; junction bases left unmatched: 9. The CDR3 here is CASSSRRDSFNEKLFF. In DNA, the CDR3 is TGTGCCAGCAGCTCGAGGAGGGACAGTTTTAATGAAAAACTGTTTTTT.

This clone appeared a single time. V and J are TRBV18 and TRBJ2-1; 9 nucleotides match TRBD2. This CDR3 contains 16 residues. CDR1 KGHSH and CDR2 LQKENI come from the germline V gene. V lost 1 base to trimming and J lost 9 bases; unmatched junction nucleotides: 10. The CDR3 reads CASSPRWGSGSGEQFF. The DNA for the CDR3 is TGTGCCAGCTCACCACGGTGGGGTAGCGGGAGTGGTGAGCAGTTCTTC.

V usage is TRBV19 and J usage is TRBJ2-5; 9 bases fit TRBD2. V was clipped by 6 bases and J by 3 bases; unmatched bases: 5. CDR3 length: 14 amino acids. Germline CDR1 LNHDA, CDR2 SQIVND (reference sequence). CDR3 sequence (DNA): TGTGCCAGTAGGGCTAGCGGGATAGAAGAGACCCAGTACTTC. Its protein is CASRASGIEETQYF.

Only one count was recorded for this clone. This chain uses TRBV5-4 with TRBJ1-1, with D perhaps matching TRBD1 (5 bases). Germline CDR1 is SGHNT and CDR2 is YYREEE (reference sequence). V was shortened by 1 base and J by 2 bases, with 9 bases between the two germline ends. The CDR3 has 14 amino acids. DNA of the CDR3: TGTGCCAGCAGCTTGTGGGGCTCTAACACTGAAGCTTTCTTT. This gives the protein CASSLWGSNTEAFF.

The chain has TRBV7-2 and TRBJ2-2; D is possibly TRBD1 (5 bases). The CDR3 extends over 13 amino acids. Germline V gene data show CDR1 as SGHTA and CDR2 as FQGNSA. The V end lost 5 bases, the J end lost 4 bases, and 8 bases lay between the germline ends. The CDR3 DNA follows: TGTGCCAGCAGCCAACAGGTCACCGGGGAGCTGTTTTTT. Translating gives CASSQQVTGELFF.

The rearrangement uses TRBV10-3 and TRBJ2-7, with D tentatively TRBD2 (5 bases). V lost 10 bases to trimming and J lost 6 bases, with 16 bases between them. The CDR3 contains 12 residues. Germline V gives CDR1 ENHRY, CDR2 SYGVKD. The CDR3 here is CATQEVGREQYV. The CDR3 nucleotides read TGTGCCACCCAGGAGGTCGGCCGCGAGCAGTACGTC.

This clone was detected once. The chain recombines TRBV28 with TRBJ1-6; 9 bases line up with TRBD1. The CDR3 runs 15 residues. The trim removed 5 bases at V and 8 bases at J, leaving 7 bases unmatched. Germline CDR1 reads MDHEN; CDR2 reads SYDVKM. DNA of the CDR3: TGTGCCAGCAGTACTTACAGGGGGCACGATTCACCCCTCCACTTT. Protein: CASSTYRGHDSPLHF.

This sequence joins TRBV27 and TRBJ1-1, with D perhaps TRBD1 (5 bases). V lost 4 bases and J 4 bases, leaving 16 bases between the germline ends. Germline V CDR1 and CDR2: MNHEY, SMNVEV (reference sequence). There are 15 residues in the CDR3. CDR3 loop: CASSSYYQGSTEAFF. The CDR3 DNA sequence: TGTGCCAGCAGTTCGTACTATCAGGGCAGCACTGAAGCTTTCTTT.

The CDR3 bases are TGTGCCAGCAAAGGACAGGGGGCAGTTGTTTCCTACGAGCAGTACGTC. Residues: CASKGQGAVVSYEQYV. This chain uses TRBV21-1 with TRBJ2-7; TRBD1, the D gene given by the table, was not confirmed from the DNA. TRBV21-1 is marked as a pseudogene. The CDR3 sequence is 16 residues long.

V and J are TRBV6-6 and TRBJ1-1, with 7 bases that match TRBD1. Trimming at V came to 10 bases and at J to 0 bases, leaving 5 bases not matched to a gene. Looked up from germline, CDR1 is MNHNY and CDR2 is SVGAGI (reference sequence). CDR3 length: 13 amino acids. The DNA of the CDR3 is TGTGCCATCCGGGACAGATTGAACACTGAAGCTTTCTTT. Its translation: CAIRDRLNTEAFF.

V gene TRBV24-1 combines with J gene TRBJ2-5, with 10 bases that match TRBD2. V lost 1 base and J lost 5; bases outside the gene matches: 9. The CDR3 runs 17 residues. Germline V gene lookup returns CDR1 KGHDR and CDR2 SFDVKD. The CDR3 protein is CATSDFGLAGVKETQYF. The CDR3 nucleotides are TGTGCCACCAGTGATTTCGGGCTAGCGGGAGTTAAGGAGACCCAGTACTTC.

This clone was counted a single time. CDR3 coding DNA: TGTGCCAGCAGTTCTCAACCCGACAGGATGAACACTGAAGCTTTCTTT. Amino acid sequence: CASSSQPDRMNTEAFF. The V gene is TRBV6-5, the J gene TRBJ1-1; a possible D gene is TRBD1 (6 bases). Germline V lookup: CDR1 MNHEY, CDR2 SVGAGI. The CDR3 is 16 amino acids. Trimming removed 4 bases from V and 0 bases from J, with 15 bases in between.

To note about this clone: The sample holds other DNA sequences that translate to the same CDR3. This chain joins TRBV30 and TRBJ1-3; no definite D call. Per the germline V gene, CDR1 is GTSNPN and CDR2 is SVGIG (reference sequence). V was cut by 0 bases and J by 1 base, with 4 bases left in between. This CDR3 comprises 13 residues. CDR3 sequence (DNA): TGTGCCTGGAGTGTACTTTCTGGAAACACCATATATTTT. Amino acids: CAWSVLSGNTIYF.

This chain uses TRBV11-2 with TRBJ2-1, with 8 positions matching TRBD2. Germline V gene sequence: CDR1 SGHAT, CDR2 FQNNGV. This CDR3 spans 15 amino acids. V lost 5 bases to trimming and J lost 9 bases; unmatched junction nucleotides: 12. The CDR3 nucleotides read TGTGCCAGCAGCCCGACTAGCGCCACTCTGGGTGAGCAGTTCTTC. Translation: CASSPTSATLGEQFF.

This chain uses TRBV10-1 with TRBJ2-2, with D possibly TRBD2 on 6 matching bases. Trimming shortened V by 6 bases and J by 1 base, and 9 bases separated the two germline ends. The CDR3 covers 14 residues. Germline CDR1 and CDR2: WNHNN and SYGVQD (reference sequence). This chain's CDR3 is CASSGGKNTGELFF. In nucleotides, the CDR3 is TGCGCCAGCAGCGGCGGGAAGAACACCGGGGAGCTGTTTTTT.